Listed below are T cell receptor beta chains from one sample, sequenced in a study of T cells in localized non-small cell lung cancer. Sequencing used immunoSEQ multiplex PCR; TCRdb keeps in-frame clones, though not all of them. The table shows about 52,000 clones, with approximately 86% occurring only once. The material sequenced was PBMCs, taken before any cancer treatment. Receptor source: a female donor with stage II lung adenocarcinoma. Both conserved end residues are part of each CDR3. D genes are given only for firm matches. Size tells how often a clone was seen (once, few, many) or the class of an expanded clone, and some rows leave it out.

j_call	clone_size	v_call	d_call	cdr3_nt	cdr3_aa
TRBJ2-7	.	TRBV18	.	TGTGCCAGCTCACCACCGGGGGCCCCTTCCTACGAGCAGTACTTC	CASSPPGAPSYEQYF
TRBJ2-7	.	TRBV5-4	.	TGTGCCAGCAGCTTTAGGGGGGCCGGCTACGAGCAGTACTTC	CASSFRGAGYEQYF
TRBJ2-1	.	TRBV19	TRBD2	TGTGCCAGTACCAACCTGGGACTAGCGGGGGGGACTGAGCAGTTCTTC	CASTNLGLAGGTEQFF
TRBJ2-3	medium-sized	TRBV18	.	TGTGCCAGCTCACCCCTACGGACAGGCACAGATACGCAGTATTTT	CASSPLRTGTDTQYF
TRBJ1-3	once	TRBV5-3	.	TGTGCCAGAAGCCGACCCTGTTGGTTACAGACGGAGCACTCTGGAAACACCATATATTTT	CARSRPCWLQTEHSGNTIYF
TRBJ1-3	.	TRBV25-1	.	TGTGCCAGCAGTGTTGCCACTGCCTCTGGAAACACCATATATTTT	CASSVATASGNTIYF
TRBJ1-1	.	TRBV9	.	TGTGCCAGCAGCGTAGGAGGGATAATGAACACTGAAGCTTTCTTT	CASSVGGIMNTEAFF
TRBJ2-1	.	TRBV4-2	TRBD2	TGTGCCAGCAGCCAAGATCTGCCGGGGGCGGCGGGGGGTCACAATGAGCAGTTCTTC	CASSQDLPGAAGGHNEQFF
TRBJ2-1	.	TRBV5-1	.	TGCGCCAGCAGCCCGGGGCTTTGGGGGGGCGGCGGATACAATGAGCAGTTCTTC	CASSPGLWGGGGYNEQFF
TRBJ1-1	.	TRBV4-1	.	TGCGCCAGCAGCCCTACCCTCGGGGCGGTGAACACTGAAGCTTTCTTT	CASSPTLGAVNTEAFF
TRBJ2-3	.	TRBV9	TRBD2	TGTGCCAGCAGCCCCTACTGGCTAGCGGGGGGGTTCGATGGGGTAGATACGCAGTATTTT	CASSPYWLAGGFDGVDTQYF
TRBJ1-2	.	TRBV19	.	TGTGCCAGTAGTACTTTCGGGATCTATGGCTACACCTTC	CASSTFGIYGYTF
TRBJ1-6	.	TRBV5-1	.	TGCGCCAGCAGCCAAGGGGTGCGTAATTCACCCCTCCACTTT	CASSQGVRNSPLHF
TRBJ2-2	.	TRBV6-1	.	TGTGCCAGCAGTGAAGCGCTTGATGGGGGCGGGGAGCTGTTTTTT	CASSEALDGGGELFF
TRBJ1-3	.	TRBV6-1	.	TGTGCCAGCAGTGACAGGAGAAACACCATATATTTT	CASSDRRNTIYF
TRBJ2-7	.	TRBV2	TRBD2	TGTGCCAGCAGGGTAGCGGGCAGCTCCTACGAGCAGTACTTC	CASRVAGSSYEQYF
TRBJ1-1	.	TRBV18	TRBD1	TGTGCCAGCTCACCAGTTAACAGGGGTAGCACTGAAGCTTTCTTT	CASSPVNRGSTEAFF
TRBJ1-2	.	TRBV6-1	.	TGTGCCAGCAGTGAAATCCACCGAGCCTATGGCTACACCTTC	CASSEIHRAYGYTF
TRBJ1-1	.	TRBV6-5	.	TGTGCCAGCAGTTACTCGACGGACAGACCTGGAGCTTTCTTT	CASSYSTDRPGAFF
TRBJ2-5	.	TRBV4-1	.	TGCGCCAGCAGCCAAGATTGGAGGGTTGAGACCCAGTACTTC	CASSQDWRVETQYF
TRBJ2-1	.	TRBV6-4	.	TGTGCCAGCAGTGACTTGGACTATCAAAACAATGAGCAGTTCTTC	CASSDLDYQNNEQFF
TRBJ2-5	.	TRBV5-1	.	TGCGCCAGCGCCCCTCGTGGGGCTGGCAGCGAGACCCAGTACTTC	CASAPRGAGSETQYF